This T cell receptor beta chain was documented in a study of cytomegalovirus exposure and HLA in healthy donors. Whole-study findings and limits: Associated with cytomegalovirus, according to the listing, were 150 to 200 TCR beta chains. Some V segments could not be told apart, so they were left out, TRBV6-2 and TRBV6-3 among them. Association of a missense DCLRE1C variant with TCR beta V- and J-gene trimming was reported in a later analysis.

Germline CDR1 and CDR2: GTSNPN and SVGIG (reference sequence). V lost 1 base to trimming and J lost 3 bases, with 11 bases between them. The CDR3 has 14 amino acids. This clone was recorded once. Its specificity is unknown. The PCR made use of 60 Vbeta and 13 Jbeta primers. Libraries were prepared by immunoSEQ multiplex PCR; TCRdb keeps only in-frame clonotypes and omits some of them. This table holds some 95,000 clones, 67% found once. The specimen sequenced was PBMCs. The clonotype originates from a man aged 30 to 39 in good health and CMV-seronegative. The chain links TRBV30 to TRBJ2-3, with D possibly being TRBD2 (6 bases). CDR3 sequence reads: CAWSGGGGTDTQYF. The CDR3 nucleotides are TGTGCCTGGAGTGGTGGCGGAGGGACAGATACGCAGTATTTT.